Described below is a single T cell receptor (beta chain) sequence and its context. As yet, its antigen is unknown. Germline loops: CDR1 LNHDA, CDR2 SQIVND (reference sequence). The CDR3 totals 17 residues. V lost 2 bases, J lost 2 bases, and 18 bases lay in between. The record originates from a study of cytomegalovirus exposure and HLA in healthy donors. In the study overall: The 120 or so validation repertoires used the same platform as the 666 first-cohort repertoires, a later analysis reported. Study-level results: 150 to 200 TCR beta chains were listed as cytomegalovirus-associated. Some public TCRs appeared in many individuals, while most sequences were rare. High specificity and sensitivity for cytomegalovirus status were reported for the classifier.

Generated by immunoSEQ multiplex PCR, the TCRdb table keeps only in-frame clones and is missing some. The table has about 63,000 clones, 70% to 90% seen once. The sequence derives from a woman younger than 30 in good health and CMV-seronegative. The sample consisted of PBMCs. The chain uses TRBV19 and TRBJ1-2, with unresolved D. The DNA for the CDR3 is TGTGCCAGTAGTATAAACACACTCCGAACGGGAAACTATGGCTACACCTTC. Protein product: CASSINTLRTGNYGYTF.